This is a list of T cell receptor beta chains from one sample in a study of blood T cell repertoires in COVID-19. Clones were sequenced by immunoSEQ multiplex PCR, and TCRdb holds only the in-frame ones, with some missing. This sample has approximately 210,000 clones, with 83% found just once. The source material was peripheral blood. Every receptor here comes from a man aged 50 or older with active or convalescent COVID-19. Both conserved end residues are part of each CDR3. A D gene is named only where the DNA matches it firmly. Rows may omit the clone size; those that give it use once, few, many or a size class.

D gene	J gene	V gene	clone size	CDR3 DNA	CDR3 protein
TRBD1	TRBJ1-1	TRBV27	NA	TGTGCCAGCAGTTCGTCAGGGGGGACTGAAGCTTTCTTT	CASSSSGGTEAFF
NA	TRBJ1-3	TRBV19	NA	TGTGCCAGTACCCCAAGGGGAGGGGACTCTGGAAACACCATATATTTT	CASTPRGGDSGNTIYF
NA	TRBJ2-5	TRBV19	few	TGTGCCACAGGAAACGGACACGAGCAAGAGACCCAGTACTTC	CATGNGHEQETQYF
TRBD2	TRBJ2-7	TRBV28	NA	TGTGCCAGCAGCCTGACTAGCGGGGGAACCTACGAGCAGTACTTC	CASSLTSGGTYEQYF
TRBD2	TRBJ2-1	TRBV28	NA	TGTGCCAGCAGCCGCTTTAGCGGGGGGCGCGGGGGTACGGGTGAGCAGTTCTTC	CASSRFSGGRGGTGEQFF
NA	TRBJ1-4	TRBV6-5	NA	TGTGCCAGCAGTTACCTTTCAGGAACTAATGAAAAACTGTTTTTT	CASSYLSGTNEKLFF
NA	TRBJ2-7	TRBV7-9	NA	TGTGCCAGCAGCGATGGCGAAACAGGGTCTTCCGACGAGCAGTACTTC	CASSDGETGSSDEQYF
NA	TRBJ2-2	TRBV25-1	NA	TGTGCCAGCAGTGCCCTCGGGACCCGGGACACCCTTACCGGGGAGCTGTTTTTT	CASSALGTRDTLTGELFF
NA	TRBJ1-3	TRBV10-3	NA	TGTGCCATCAGTGACCCGACAGTCCCCATCCCCGGAAACACCATATATTTT	CAISDPTVPIPGNTIYF
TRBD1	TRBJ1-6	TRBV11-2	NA	TGTGCCAGCAGCCGGGACAGGGGAGCGACACCCCTCCACTTT	CASSRDRGATPLHF
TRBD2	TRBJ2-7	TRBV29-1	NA	TGCAGCGTTGAAGAGGGAGGGTCCTACGAGCAGTACTTC	CSVEEGGSYEQYF
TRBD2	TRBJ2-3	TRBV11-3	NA	TGTGCCAGCAGCTTACAAAGCGGGGGAAGGGATACGCAGTATTTT	CASSLQSGGRDTQYF
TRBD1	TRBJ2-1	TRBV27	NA	TGTGCCAGCAGTTCATGGGGTCGACAGGGGGCAAATGAGCAGTTCTTC	CASSSWGRQGANEQFF
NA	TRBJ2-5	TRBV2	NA	TGTGCCGTGCGTGGGGGCGAGGAGGAGACCCAGTACTTC	CAVRGGEEETQYF
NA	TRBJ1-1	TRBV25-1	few	TGTGCCAGCAGTGAATATAGAGGAGAAGCTTTCTTT	CASSEYRGEAFF
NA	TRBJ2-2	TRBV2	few	TGTGCCAGCAATAAGGGCAGGACTGAGGGGGAGCTGTTTTTT	CASNKGRTEGELFF
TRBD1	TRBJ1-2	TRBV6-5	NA	TGTGCCAGCAGAGGACAGGGCGGCTATGGCTACACCTTC	CASRGQGGYGYTF
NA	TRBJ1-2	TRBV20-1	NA	TGCAGTGCTAGTTTTGCCAGCGGCTATGGCTACACCTTC	CSASFASGYGYTF
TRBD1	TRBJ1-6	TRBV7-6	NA	TGTGCCAGCAGCTTAGTCGGGACAGCATATAATTCACCCCTCCACTTT	CASSLVGTAYNSPLHF
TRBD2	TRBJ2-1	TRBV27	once	TGTGCCAGCAGGCCGGGACTAGCGGGCGAGCAGTTCTTC	CASRPGLAGEQFF
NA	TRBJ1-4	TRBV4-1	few	TGCGCCAGCAGCCAAGAATGGGAGACTAATGAAAAACTGTTTTTT	CASSQEWETNEKLFF
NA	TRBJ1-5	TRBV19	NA	TGTGCCAGTAGTATAACAGACAATCAGCCCCAGCATTTT	CASSITDNQPQHF
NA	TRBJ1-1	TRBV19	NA	TGTGCCAGTAGTATAGTGGAGGGAAGAAACACTGAAGCTTTCTTT	CASSIVEGRNTEAFF
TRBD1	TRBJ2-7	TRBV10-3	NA	TGTGCCATCAGTGAGACCACCGGGACAGGGTGGTACGAGCAGTACTTC	CAISETTGTGWYEQYF
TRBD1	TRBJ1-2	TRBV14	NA	TGTGCCAGCAGCCTTGCGGGGACAGGGGTCTATGGCTACACCTTC	CASSLAGTGVYGYTF
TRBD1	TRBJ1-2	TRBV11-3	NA	TGTGCCAGCAGCCCCGGGACAGGGGGGTATGGCTACACCTTC	CASSPGTGGYGYTF
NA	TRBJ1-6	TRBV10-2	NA	TGCGCCAGCAGTGAGTGGGGGGGACGCTATAATTCACCCCTCCACTTT	CASSEWGGRYNSPLHF
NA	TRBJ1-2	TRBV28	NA	TGTGCCAGCAGTATTCTCAGGGAGGTGTCAGAAGGCTACACCTTC	CASSILREVSEGYTF
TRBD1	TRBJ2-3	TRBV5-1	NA	TGCGCCTCTGTCTGGAAGGGGGCTACAGATACGCAGTATTTT	CASVWKGATDTQYF